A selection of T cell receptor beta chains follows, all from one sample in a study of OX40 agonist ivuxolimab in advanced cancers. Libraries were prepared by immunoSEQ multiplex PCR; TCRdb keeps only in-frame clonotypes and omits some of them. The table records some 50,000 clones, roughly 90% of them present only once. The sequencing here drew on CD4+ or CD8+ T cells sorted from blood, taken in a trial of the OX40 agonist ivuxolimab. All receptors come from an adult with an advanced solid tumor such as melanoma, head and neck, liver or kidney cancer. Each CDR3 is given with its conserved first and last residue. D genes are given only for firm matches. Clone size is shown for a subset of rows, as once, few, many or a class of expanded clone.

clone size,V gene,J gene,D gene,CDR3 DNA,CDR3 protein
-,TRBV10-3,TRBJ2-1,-,TGTGCCATCAAACGGACAGTGGGCTCCTACAATGAGCAGTTCTTC,CAIKRTVGSYNEQFF
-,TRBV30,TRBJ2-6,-,TGTGCCTGGAGTAGTGGGGCCAACGTCCTGACTTTC,CAWSSGANVLTF
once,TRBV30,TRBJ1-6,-,TGTGCCTGGAGTAAAGAAAGGACTTCTTCACCCCTCCACTTT,CAWSKERTSSPLHF
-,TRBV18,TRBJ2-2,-,TGTGCCAGCTCACCACCGGGGGGCCTGGGGGAGCTGTTTTTT,CASSPPGGLGELFF
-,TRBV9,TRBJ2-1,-,TGTGCCAGCAGCGTATGGGGACAACGAAGTCATGAGCAGTTCTTC,CASSVWGQRSHEQFF
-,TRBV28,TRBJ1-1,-,TGTGCCAGCAGATACGAAGCTGAAGCTTTCTTT,CASRYEAEAFF
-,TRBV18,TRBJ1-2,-,TGTGCCAGCTCAGCCGGGACAATTGCTAACTACGGCTACACCTTC,CASSAGTIANYGYTF
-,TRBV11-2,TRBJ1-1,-,TGTGCCAGCAGCCCTACGACTGGGCCGGCTGAAGCTTTCTTT,CASSPTTGPAEAFF
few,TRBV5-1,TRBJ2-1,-,TGCGCCAGCAGAGGGACTTTTGAAGCCTACAATGAGCAGTTCTTC,CASRGTFEAYNEQFF
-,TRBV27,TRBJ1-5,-,TGTGCCAGCAGTTTATGGCCAGGTCAGCCCCAGCATTTT,CASSLWPGQPQHF
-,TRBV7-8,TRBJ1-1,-,TGTGCCAGCAGCCCCGACCACGGGAACACTGAAGCTTTCTTT,CASSPDHGNTEAFF
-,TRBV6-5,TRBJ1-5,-,TGTGCCAGCACCCCCTCCCGGGGCCCAGGGACCCAGCATTTT,CASTPSRGPGTQHF
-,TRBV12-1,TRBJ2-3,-,TGTGCCAGCAGCTCTTTAGCGGGGGGCACAGATACGCAGTATTTT,CASSSLAGGTDTQYF
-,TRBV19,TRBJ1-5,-,TGTGCCAGTAGTGAGGGTGCGGGTCAGCCCCAGCATTTT,CASSEGAGQPQHF
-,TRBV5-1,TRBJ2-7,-,TGCGCCAGCAGCTTGGGGGATGGACAGACCTACGAGCAGTACTTC,CASSLGDGQTYEQYF
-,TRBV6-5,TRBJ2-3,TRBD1,TGTGCCAGTTGCCAGACAGGGAAAGCCACGGATACGCAGTATTTT,CASCQTGKATDTQYF
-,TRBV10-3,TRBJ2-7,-,TGTGCCATCAGTGAGTCCCTCGGCCGGAGGACCTACGAGCAGTACTTC,CAISESLGRRTYEQYF
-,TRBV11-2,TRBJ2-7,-,TGTGCCAGCAGCTTAAGGAGGCAGCTCGAGCAGTACTTC,CASSLRRQLEQYF
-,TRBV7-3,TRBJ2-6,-,TGTGCCAGCAGCCCGAAACCTGGGGCCAACGTCCTGACTTTC,CASSPKPGANVLTF
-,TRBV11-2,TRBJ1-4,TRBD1,TGTGCCAGCAGCCCGTGGGACAGAGTTAATGAAAAACTGTTTTTT,CASSPWDRVNEKLFF
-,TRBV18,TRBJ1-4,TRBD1,TGTGCCAGCTCACCGATGGACAGGGCTAATGAAAAACTGTTTTTT,CASSPMDRANEKLFF
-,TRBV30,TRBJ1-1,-,TGTGCCTGGACGTCAGGGGTGGTAGCTTTCTTT,CAWTSGVVAFF
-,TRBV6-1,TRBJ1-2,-,TGTGCCAGCCAGCGGGGGGGGACATCTTACTATGGCTACACCTTC,CASQRGGTSYYGYTF
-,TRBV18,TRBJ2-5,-,TGTGCCAGCTCACCCCCGACTAGTACCGAGACCCAGTACTTC,CASSPPTSTETQYF
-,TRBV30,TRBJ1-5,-,TGTGCCTGGGGGGTATTTGGGAATCAGCCCCAGCATTTT,CAWGVFGNQPQHF
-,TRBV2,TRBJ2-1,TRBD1,TGTGCCAGCAGTGCTACGGACAGGGATATGGAGTTCTTC,CASSATDRDMEFF
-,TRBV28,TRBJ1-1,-,TGTGCCAGCAGTTTAGGGGCATGGAACACTGAAGCTTTCTTT,CASSLGAWNTEAFF
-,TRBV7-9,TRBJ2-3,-,TGTGCCAGCAGCTTCGCCTCGGGGACCACAGATACGCAGTATTTT,CASSFASGTTDTQYF
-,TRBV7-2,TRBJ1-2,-,TGTGCCAGCAGATCAGGACAGAGCCTTAACTATGGCTACACCTTC,CASRSGQSLNYGYTF
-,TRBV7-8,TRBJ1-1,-,TGTGCCAGCAGCTTACAGGGCAACATGGGGACTGAAGCTTTCTTT,CASSLQGNMGTEAFF
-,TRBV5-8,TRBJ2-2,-,TGTGCCAGCAGCTTGTTTGGGCGCGGGAACACCGGGGAGCTGTTTTTT,CASSLFGRGNTGELFF
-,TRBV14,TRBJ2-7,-,TGTGCCAGCAGCCCCTTTGGGGCGCGCTCCTACGAGCAGTACTTC,CASSPFGARSYEQYF
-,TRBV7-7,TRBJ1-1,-,TGTGCTAGCAGCAAGACAGCCAACACTGAAGCTTTCTTT,CASSKTANTEAFF
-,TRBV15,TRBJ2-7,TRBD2,TGTGCCACCAGCAGAGAATCGGGGGGAGGTTACGAGCAGTACTTC,CATSRESGGGYEQYF
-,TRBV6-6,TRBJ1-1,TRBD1,TGTGCCAGCAGCCCAGGGGGCACTGAAGCTTTCTTT,CASSPGGTEAFF
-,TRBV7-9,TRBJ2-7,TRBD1,TGTGCCAGCGGGACAGGGGTAGGGGAGCAGTACTTC,CASGTGVGEQYF